The clone carrying this T cell receptor beta chain was observed a few times. Its specificity is not known. The V and J ends lost 4 bases and 8 bases respectively, with 12 bases between them. Looked up from germline, CDR1 is SQVTM and CDR2 is ANQGSEA. The CDR3 sequence is 13 residues long. These data are taken from a study of cytomegalovirus exposure and HLA in healthy donors. PCR employed 60 Vbeta and 13 Jbeta primers. Sequencing used immunoSEQ multiplex PCR; TCRdb keeps in-frame clones, though not all of them. The sample has around 100,000 clones, 65% to 75% seen once; the top ten hold around 5%. The study, taken as a whole, reports: Cytomegalovirus-associated status was assigned to 164 TCR beta chains. Data from an earlier analysis indicated that most TCR beta V segments were productive either about 90% or about 30% of the time.

The chain recombines TRBV29-1 with TRBJ1-6; unclear D gene. The TCR originated in a man aged 25 to 45 in good health and CMV-seropositive. Sequenced input: PBMCs. CDR3 DNA sequence: TGCAGCGTTGCGCGTACCACCGATTCACCCCTCCACTTT. It encodes CSVARTTDSPLHF.